This T cell receptor beta chain was sequenced for a study of cytomegalovirus exposure and HLA in healthy donors. A note on this clone: A read error may produce the germline difference seen at one junction end.

Germline V lookup: CDR1 SEHNR, CDR2 FQNEAQ (reference sequence). CDR3 length equals 12 residues. The PCR employed 60 Vbeta primers together with 13 Jbeta primers. Sequencing used immunoSEQ multiplex PCR; TCRdb keeps in-frame clones, though not all of them. The table lists approximately 74,000 clones, roughly 78% of them singletons. This TCR was sampled from a man in his forties or fifties in good health and CMV-seronegative. The sample was PBMCs. V usage is TRBV7-9 and J usage is TRBJ1-1, with 8 bases matching TRBD1. The CDR3 protein is CSSSRRQGQAFF. The CDR3 DNA is TGTTCCAGCAGCCGCCGACAGGGGCAAGCTTTCTTT.